These T cell receptor beta chains were read from a single sample in a study of identifying expanded T cells in peripheral blood. Assay: immunoSEQ multiplex PCR; the TCRdb copy retains only in-frame clones and omits some. Of 95,000 to 150,000 clones listed, 84% are singletons. Sequenced sample: blood. The receptors here all came from a person aged 18-69 years in good health. CDR3s include the opening cysteine and the closing phenylalanine or tryptophan.

length: 13; V: TRBV29-1; CDR3: CSVVERTNTEAFF
length: 15; V: TRBV4-3; CDR3: CASSHTTGTGYEQYF
length: 16; V: TRBV30; CDR3: CAWSRGRGYGGQPQHF
length: 17; V: TRBV19; CDR3: CASSIAGKGVIRQPQHF
length: 16; V: TRBV7-6; CDR3: CASTPNRASSGNTIYF
length: 14; V: TRBV5-1; CDR3: CASSRSWSSDTQYF
length: 19; V: TRBV21-1; CDR3: CASSKPETSGGANTGELFF
length: 13; V: TRBV5-6; CDR3: CASSLVYTGELFF
length: 12; V: TRBV9; CDR3: CASSVTGDGQFF
length: 18; V: TRBV18; CDR3: CASSTADGRFSGANVLTF
length: 15; V: TRBV11-3; CDR3: CASSFRGVSRNEQFF
length: 12; V: TRBV5-1; CDR3: CASSLGGHTQYF
length: 14; V: TRBV27; CDR3: CASSLSVGSTEAFF
length: 14; V: TRBV5-4; CDR3: CASSSGQGNSPLHF
length: 14; V: TRBV7-2; CDR3: CASSYGRENTEAFF
length: 13; V: TRBV5-6; CDR3: CASSSGSHYEQYF
length: 14; V: TRBV12-5; CDR3: CASGEGHSGNTIYF
length: 14; V: TRBV7-9; CDR3: CASSLGGTNEKLFF
length: 18; V: TRBV19; CDR3: CASSARTGDGSGANVLTF
length: 16; V: TRBV4-1; CDR3: CASSQASSVTYNEQFF
length: 11; V: TRBV6-5; CDR3: CASSYEHTQYF
length: 15; V: TRBV12-5; CDR3: CASGLEPRGNSPLHF
length: 13; V: TRBV11-1; CDR3: CASCTQASDTQYF
length: 14; V: TRBV5-1; CDR3: CASSLGGVNTEAFF
length: 12; V: TRBV6-5; CDR3: CASTGLYNEQFF
length: 13; V: TRBV6-5; CDR3: CASSLGREFGQYF
length: 18; V: TRBV15; CDR3: CATSSFPARDRGQETQYF
length: 14; V: TRBV19; CDR3: CASSIQDGLRGYTF
length: 16; V: TRBV4-3; CDR3: CASSQDWDTVSYEQYF
length: 15; V: TRBV5-1; CDR3: CASKLAGGPYYEQYF
length: 10; V: TRBV25-1; CDR3: CASTADTQYF
length: 18; V: TRBV27; CDR3: CASSLTVDWRTNTGELFF